A selection of T cell receptor beta chains follows, all from one sample in a study of cytomegalovirus exposure and HLA in healthy donors. This table comes from immunoSEQ multiplex PCR, and its TCRdb copy is limited to in-frame clones, with some not included. The sample consists of 200,000 or so clones, 60% to 80% of them appearing once. Sample: PBMCs. All receptors come from a young woman in good health and CMV-seropositive. The CDR3 runs from the conserved cysteine through the conserved F or W. A D gene is named only where the DNA matches it firmly. Clone size is shown for a subset of rows, as once, few, many or a class of expanded clone.

D	V	J	size	CDR3	DNA
.	TRBV6-5	TRBJ1-2	.	CASSYGGEWAYTF	TGTGCCAGCAGTTACGGAGGGGAATGGGCTTACACCTTC
TRBD2	TRBV5-4	TRBJ2-2	once	CASSLTSGGAGELFF	TGTGCCAGCAGCTTGACTAGCGGGGGGGCCGGGGAGCTGTTTTTT
TRBD1	TRBV5-1	TRBJ1-4	few	CASSSTGGGEKLFF	TGCGCCAGCAGCTCGACAGGGGGAGGTGAAAAACTGTTTTTT
.	TRBV7-9	TRBJ1-1	few	CASSQNRGEAFF	TGTGCCAGCAGCCAGAATCGGGGTGAAGCTTTCTTT
.	TRBV28	TRBJ2-3	.	CASSFRGTDTQYF	TGTGCCAGCAGTTTCAGGGGCACAGATACGCAGTATTTT
.	TRBV7-2	TRBJ1-3	.	CASSPRQSSTGNTIYF	TGTGCCAGCAGCCCGCGACAGTCTTCTACTGGAAACACCATATATTTT
.	TRBV7-7	TRBJ2-1	.	CASSLGERWGEQFF	TGTGCTAGCAGCTTAGGGGAGCGATGGGGTGAGCAGTTCTTC
.	TRBV5-1	TRBJ2-5	.	CASSLMTDQETQYF	TGCGCCAGCAGCTTGATGACAGACCAAGAGACCCAGTACTTC
.	TRBV2	TRBJ1-1	few	CASSVQPNTEAFF	TGTGCCAGCAGTGTACAACCGAACACTGAAGCTTTCTTT
TRBD2	TRBV29-1	TRBJ2-3	once	CSVSRLAGSTDTQYF	TGCAGCGTTAGTAGACTAGCGGGGAGCACAGATACGCAGTATTTT
TRBD1	TRBV29-1	TRBJ2-7	.	CSVTRGQNYEQYF	TGCAGCGTTACTAGGGGACAGAACTACGAGCAGTACTTC
TRBD2	TRBV28	TRBJ2-1	.	CASSGVAGHNEQFF	TGTGCCAGCAGTGGAGTAGCGGGGCACAATGAGCAGTTCTTC
.	TRBV10-3	TRBJ2-6	few	CAISESRGASGANVLTF	TGTGCCATCAGTGAGTCCCGGGGGGCTAGTGGGGCCAACGTCCTGACTTTC
.	TRBV28	TRBJ1-3	.	CASSRRQALGNTIYF	TGTGCCAGCAGTCGAAGACAGGCCCTTGGAAACACCATATATTTT
TRBD2	TRBV7-9	TRBJ2-3	.	CASSYPLAGGRTDTQYF	TGTGCCAGCAGCTATCCCTTAGCGGGAGGGAGGACAGATACGCAGTATTTT
TRBD2	TRBV4-3	TRBJ2-1	.	CASSQDLAGPYNEQFF	TGCGCCAGCAGCCAAGATCTAGCGGGTCCCTACAATGAGCAGTTCTTC
TRBD2	TRBV6-6	TRBJ2-1	.	CASRFEREDFHNEQFF	TGTGCCAGCAGATTCGAGCGGGAGGACTTTCACAATGAGCAGTTCTTC
.	TRBV28	TRBJ2-7	few	CASSLGVPEQYF	TGTGCCAGCAGTTTAGGAGTTCCCGAGCAGTACTTC
TRBD1	TRBV11-1	TRBJ2-5	few	CASSRDRQETQYF	TGTGCCAGCAGCCGGGACAGGCAAGAGACCCAGTACTTC
.	TRBV27	TRBJ1-5	.	CASSLWGGNQPQHF	TGTGCCAGCAGTTTATGGGGAGGCAATCAGCCCCAGCATTTT
.	TRBV11-2	TRBJ1-2	.	CASSLDLGGTGAYGGYTF	TGTGCCAGCAGCTTAGATCTTGGGGGGACCGGCGCCTATGGTGGCTACACCTTC
.	TRBV5-1	TRBJ1-3	.	CASSFSTIGGNTIYF	TGCGCCAGCAGCTTTTCGACTATCGGGGGAAACACCATATATTTT
.	TRBV7-8	TRBJ2-7	.	CASSLVRSSYEQYF	TGTGCCAGCAGCTTAGTGAGGAGCTCCTACGAGCAGTACTTC
.	TRBV18	TRBJ1-3	.	CASSDGTDVSGNTIYF	TGTGCCAGCTCAGACGGCACAGACGTCTCTGGAAACACCATATATTTT
TRBD1	TRBV18	TRBJ1-4	.	CASSSIQGNEKLFF	TGTGCCAGCTCATCAATACAGGGGAACGAAAAACTGTTTTTT
TRBD1	TRBV2	TRBJ1-2	.	CASSGITGQGRGGYTF	TGTGCCAGCAGTGGGATCACGGGACAGGGAAGAGGAGGCTACACCTTC
TRBD1	TRBV30	TRBJ1-2	.	CAWTWDSNYGYTF	TGTGCCTGGACTTGGGACAGCAACTATGGCTACACCTTC
TRBD2	TRBV7-2	TRBJ2-1	.	CASSSQGLAVRNEQFF	TGTGCCAGCAGCTCCCAGGGACTAGCGGTGAGAAATGAGCAGTTCTTC
TRBD1	TRBV4-2	TRBJ2-7	.	CASSHPGTGNYEQYF	TGTGCCAGCAGCCATCCCGGGACAGGGAATTACGAGCAGTACTTC
TRBD2	TRBV27	TRBJ2-7	.	CASSLWASGRASYEQYF	TGTGCCAGCAGTTTATGGGCTAGCGGGAGGGCGTCCTACGAGCAGTACTTC
.	TRBV6-1	TRBJ2-5	few	CASSFGSRWETQYF	TGTGCCAGCAGTTTCGGTAGCCGGTGGGAGACCCAGTACTTC
.	TRBV7-2	TRBJ2-3	.	CASMLGWGHLTDTQYF	TGTGCCAGCATGCTTGGGTGGGGACACCTCACAGATACGCAGTATTTT
.	TRBV4-1	TRBJ1-6	.	CASSQDSGTAYNSPLHF	TGCGCCAGCAGCCAGGACTCCGGGACTGCCTATAATTCACCCCTCCACTTT
.	TRBV9	TRBJ2-7	.	CASSVAPGISYEQYF	TGTGCCAGCAGCGTAGCGCCGGGGATATCCTACGAGCAGTACTTC
.	TRBV18	TRBJ1-5	.	CASSPGSNSNQPQHF	TGTGCCAGCTCACCTGGGAGTAATAGCAATCAGCCCCAGCATTTT
.	TRBV5-6	TRBJ2-2	.	CASSLSGGRPGELFF	TGTGCCAGCAGTTTGAGTGGGGGCCGACCGGGGGAGCTGTTTTTT
.	TRBV7-3	TRBJ2-1	.	CASSLTSLNEQFF	TGTGCCAGCAGCTTAACCAGTCTGAATGAGCAGTTCTTC
.	TRBV19	TRBJ1-6	.	CASSGTPYNSPLHF	TGTGCCAGTAGCGGGACACCTTATAATTCACCCCTCCACTTT
.	TRBV7-9	TRBJ1-4	.	CASSSMAYRVGEKLFF	TGTGCCAGCAGCTCGATGGCCTACAGGGTGGGTGAAAAACTGTTTTTT
TRBD1	TRBV9	TRBJ1-3	few	CASSARTGAGNTIYF	TGTGCCAGCAGCGCAAGGACAGGGGCTGGAAACACCATATATTTT
.	TRBV4-1	TRBJ1-5	.	CASSPHRTKYSNQPQHF	TGCGCCAGCAGCCCCCACCGGACAAAATATAGCAATCAGCCCCAGCATTTT
TRBD1	TRBV7-9	TRBJ1-2	.	CASSPWDRGGYTF	TGTGCCAGCAGCCCCTGGGACAGGGGAGGCTACACCTTC
.	TRBV19	TRBJ1-4	.	CASTRGYRREDEKLFF	TGTGCCAGTACAAGGGGTTACCGGAGAGAGGATGAAAAACTGTTTTTT
.	TRBV4-2	TRBJ2-1	few	CASSHERISYNEQFF	TGTGCCAGCAGCCACGAGCGGATCTCCTACAATGAGCAGTTCTTC
.	TRBV30	TRBJ2-1	.	CAWSVLRGSEQFF	TGTGCCTGGAGTGTTTTAAGGGGGAGCGAGCAGTTCTTC
TRBD1	TRBV11-2	TRBJ2-1	.	CASSSRTGLNEQFF	TGTGCCAGCAGTTCTCGGACAGGGCTCAATGAGCAGTTCTTC